The 3 T cell receptor beta chains in this list originate from one sample, sequenced in a study of shared clonotypes between healthy human individuals. The table came from immunoSEQ multiplex PCR; TCRdb's copy has only in-frame clones and leaves some out. The data contain approximately 980,000 clones, over 60% of them seen just once; the ten biggest clones take up approximately 1.5%. Sequencing was performed on memory CD4+ T cells sorted from blood. Subset indicated: CD45RA-negative fraction. These receptors were obtained from a man aged 18-30 years in good health.

In DNA form, the CDR3 reads TGTGCCAGCAGCGTAAACGTCCAGAACTATGGCTACACCTTC. Translating it yields CASSVNVQNYGYTF. The chain is built from TRBV9 and TRBJ1-2; no clear D gene. The CDR3 runs to 14 residues. V lost 1 base and J lost 2, with 9 bases in between. Germline loops: CDR1 SGDLS, CDR2 YYNGEE.

The V call is TRBV7-6, the J call TRBJ2-3; either TRBD1 or TRBD2 may fit D (5 bases each). Germline V lookup: CDR1 SGHVS, CDR2 FNYEAQ. The CDR3 consists of 15 residues. Trimming removed 4 bases at V and 8 bases at J, with 19 bases between. Here the CDR3 reads CASSSVGDPLSTQYF. CDR3 nucleotide sequence: TGTGCCAGCAGCTCTGTGGGGGACCCTCTTAGTACGCAGTATTTT. The full variable domain, in which reference TRBV7-6 and TRBJ2-3 provide the parts outside the CDR3, is GAGVSQSPRYKVTKRGQDVALRCDPISGHVSLYWYRQALGQGPEFLTYFNYEAQQDKSGLPNDRFSAERPEGSISTLTIQRTEQRDSAMYRCASSSVGDPLSTQYFGPGTRLTVL.

The chain links TRBV19 to TRBJ1-1; 7 positions match TRBD1. The length of the CDR3 is 15 residues. Germline assignment: CDR1 LNHDA and CDR2 SQIVND (reference sequence). The V and J ends lost 1 base and 5 bases, in that order; junction bases with no gene match: 7. This chain's CDR3 is CASSIVGGVRTEAFF. DNA for the CDR3: TGTGCCAGTAGTATAGTAGGGGGCGTAAGGACTGAAGCTTTCTTT.